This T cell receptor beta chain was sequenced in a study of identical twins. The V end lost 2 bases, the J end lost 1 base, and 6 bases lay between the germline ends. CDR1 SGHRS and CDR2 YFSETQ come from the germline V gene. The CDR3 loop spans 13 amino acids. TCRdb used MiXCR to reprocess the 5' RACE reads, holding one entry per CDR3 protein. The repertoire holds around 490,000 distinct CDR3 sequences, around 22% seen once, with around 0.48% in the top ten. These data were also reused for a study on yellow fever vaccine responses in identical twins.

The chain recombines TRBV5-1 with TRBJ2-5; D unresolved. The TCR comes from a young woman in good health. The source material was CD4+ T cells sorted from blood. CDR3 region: CASSFTTQETQYF. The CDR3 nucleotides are TGCGCCAGCAGCTTCACCACCCAAGAGACCCAGTACTTC.